This entry lists 28 T cell receptor beta chains sequenced from one sample in a study of sequential checkpoint blockade in melanoma. TCRdb's table, derived via immunoSEQ multiplex PCR, lists solely in-frame clones and lacks some. The sample consists of 2,200 or so clones, approximately 58% of them appearing once. Noted treatment: randomized to nivolumab then ipilimumab (arm A) or the reverse (arm B). Sequenced here: CD8+ T cells sorted from blood (inferred from file names), sampled from a patient given nivolumab and ipilimumab in sequence. Every receptor here comes from a human patient with melanoma. Some clones in this sample may be carry-over from other donors' samples.

The chain links TRBV18 to TRBJ1-5; 7 bases fit TRBD1. The germline gives CDR1 KGHSH, CDR2 LQKENI. Trimming took 2 bases from V and 0 from J; bases not matched to a gene: 4. The CDR3 spans 16 residues. The CDR3 reads CASSPTDRYSNQPQHF. In nucleotides, the CDR3 is TGTGCCAGCTCACCAACGGACAGGTATAGCAATCAGCCCCAGCATTTT.

This chain links TRBV19 with TRBJ2-7; tentative D call: TRBD1 (7 bases). The CDR3 covers 14 residues. Per germline, CDR1 LNHDA and CDR2 SQIVND (reference sequence). V lost 6 bases and J lost 6, with 18 bases in between. The CDR3 region has the DNA TGTGCCAGTAGGGAGGGGGCGATTCTTGGCGAGCAGTACTTC. It encodes CASREGAILGEQYF.

The CDR3 bases are TGCGCCAGCAGCCCTCCTGATAGTGAAAAACTGTTTTTT. Protein: CASSPPDSEKLFF. This chain connects TRBV5-1 to TRBJ1-4; D gene unclear. There are 13 residues in the CDR3. Trimming took 4 bases from V and 7 from J, leaving 11 bases between them. Germline V gives CDR1 SGHRS, CDR2 YFSETQ.

V usage is TRBV5-1 and J usage is TRBJ2-7; possibly TRBD2 for D (6 bases). With 0 bases removed from V and 12 bases from J, the gap between germline ends came to 16 bases. This CDR3 region has 13 residues. CDR1 is SGHRS, CDR2 YFSETQ, per germline. For the CDR3, the DNA is TGCGCCAGCAGCTTGGCGGGTTGGAGGGATCGGTACTTC. Protein sequence: CASSLAGWRDRYF.

The chain links TRBV7-8 to TRBJ2-5; 7 bases align to TRBD2. With the DNA end fitting TRBJ2-7 better, the J assignment may be wrong. The CDR3 is made up of 15 amino acids. CDR1 is SGHVS and CDR2 is FQNEAQ in the germline V gene. The CDR3 region is CASSLEAGLSYEQYF. The DNA of the CDR3 is TGTGCCAGCAGCTTAGAAGCGGGGCTCTCCTACGAGCAGTACTTC.

This chain connects TRBV19 to TRBJ1-1; 11 nucleotides agree with TRBD1. The length of the CDR3 is 15 residues. The trim removed 3 bases at V and 7 bases at J, leaving 7 bases unmatched. CDR1 LNHDA and CDR2 SQIVND come from the germline V gene (reference sequence). This CDR3 reads CASSMRTGGLSEAFF. In DNA, the CDR3 is TGTGCCAGTAGTATGCGGACAGGGGGCTTGAGTGAAGCTTTCTTT.

By sample fraction, this clone is hyperexpanded. V and J are TRBV14 and TRBJ2-7, with no clear D. The CDR3 covers 12 residues. Germline assignment: CDR1 SGHDN and CDR2 FVKESK. V lost 3 bases and J 2 bases, leaving 5 bases between the germline ends. This CDR3 reads CASSHQTYEQYF. CDR3 DNA: TGTGCCAGCAGCCACCAAACCTACGAGCAGTACTTC.

The chain combines TRBV4-1 with TRBJ1-5; a weak D match, TRBD1 (5 bases). Trimming left V 3 bases short and J 0 bases short, with 9 bases between. The CDR3 consists of 15 residues. Germline values: CDR1 MGHRA, CDR2 YSYEKL. This CDR3 reads CASSHQQGSNQPQHF. The CDR3 bases are TGCGCCAGCAGCCATCAGCAGGGTAGCAATCAGCCCCAGCATTTT.

The chain carries TRBV9 and TRBJ2-7; D is unresolved. There are 15 residues in the CDR3. In germline, CDR1 is SGDLS, CDR2 YYNGEE. The V end lost 4 bases, the J end lost 2 bases, and 16 bases lay between the germline ends. The CDR3 is CASSFGDPLTYEQYF. CDR3 nucleotide sequence: TGTGCCAGCAGCTTCGGAGACCCCCTGACCTACGAGCAGTACTTC. The variable domain in full, with the rest retrieved from reference TRBV9 and TRBJ2-7, is DSGVTQTPKHLITATGQRVTLRCSPRSGDLSVYWYQQSLDQGLQFLIQYYNGEERAKGNILERFSAQQFPDLHSELNLSSLELGDSALYFCASSFGDPLTYEQYFGPGTRLTVT.

The genes are TRBV5-1 and TRBJ2-5, with a weak D call TRBD1 (6 bases). TRBJ2-7 matches the DNA end more closely, so the J call is doubtful. This CDR3 is 14 amino acids long. Germline CDR1 SGHRS, CDR2 YFSETQ. CDR3 amino acids: CASSSTGAASEQYF. CDR3 DNA sequence: TGCGCCAGCAGCTCGACAGGAGCGGCGTCCGAGCAGTACTTC.

CDR3 loop: CASSLARDGSLYGYTF. CDR3 bases: TGTGCCAGCAGCTTAGCGCGGGACGGGTCTCTGTATGGCTACACCTTC. The gene calls are TRBV7-2 and TRBJ1-2, with D maybe TRBD1 (5 bases). Trimming pared 0 bases from V and 5 bases from J, leaving 16 bases between. The CDR3 loop spans 16 amino acids. Germline CDR1 and CDR2: SGHTA and FQGNSA.

The chain links TRBV5-6 to TRBJ1-1; 11 nucleotides match TRBD1. Germline CDR1 reads SGHDT; CDR2 reads YYEEEE. V lost 2 bases to trimming and J lost 12 bases; unmatched junction nucleotides: 9. The CDR3 is 14 amino acids. CDR3 loop: CASSFVGTGGKTFF. CDR3 nucleotide sequence: TGTGCCAGCAGCTTTGTAGGGACAGGGGGTAAGACTTTCTTT.

V gene TRBV19 combines with J gene TRBJ1-5; D possibly corresponds to TRBD1 (5 bases). The CDR3 is 15 amino acids. V lost 3 bases to trimming and J lost 2 bases, with 11 bases between them. Germline CDR1 reads LNHDA; CDR2 reads SQIVND (reference sequence). CDR3 sequence (DNA): TGTGCCAGTAGTATTCTAGGGGCAGGCAATCAGCCCCAGCATTTT. It specifies CASSILGAGNQPQHF.

This chain uses TRBV15 with TRBJ1-4, with D tentatively TRBD1 (5 bases). Germline loops: CDR1 LNHNV, CDR2 YYDKDF (reference sequence). This CDR3 is 13 amino acids long. Trimming took 0 bases from V and 7 from J, leaving 6 bases between them. As DNA, the CDR3 is TGTGCCACCAGCAGAGACAGGGCTGAAAAACTGTTTTTT. Its protein product is CATSRDRAEKLFF.

The rearrangement uses TRBV19 and TRBJ1-4; 7 bases agree with TRBD1. The CDR3 covers 14 residues. Germline CDR1 reads LNHDA; CDR2 reads SQIVND (reference sequence). V lost 3 bases and J lost 4; bases outside the gene matches: 2. The CDR3 DNA is TGTGCCAGTAGTATGGGGACAGATAATGAAAAACTGTTTTTT. Encoded protein: CASSMGTDNEKLFF.

The chain links TRBV4-2 to TRBJ1-2; perhaps TRBD1 as D (5 bases). Germline V lookup: CDR1 LGHNA, CDR2 YNFKEQ. The CDR3 consists of 14 residues. V lost 4 bases and J 8 bases, leaving 17 bases between the germline ends. The CDR3 region has the DNA TGTGCCAGCAGCCCCGCGGGGCAGGTTAAAGGCTACACCTTC. It yields the protein CASSPAGQVKGYTF.

The CDR3 DNA follows: TGTGCCAGCAGTACTGATGGACAGTACTATGGCTACACCTTC. It codes for CASSTDGQYYGYTF. The chain carries TRBV2 and TRBJ1-2, with D tentatively TRBD1 (6 bases). The CDR3 consists of 14 residues. V lost 5 bases and J 3 bases, leaving 13 bases between the germline ends. CDR1 SNHLY and CDR2 FYNNEI come from the germline V gene.

The V gene is TRBV2, the J gene TRBJ2-7, with TRBD1 matching over 10 bases. CDR3 length: 15 residues. The V segment lost 10 bases and the J segment 0 bases; nucleotides outside the gene matches: 9. CDR1 is SNHLY, CDR2 FYNNEI, per germline. The DNA of the CDR3 is TGTGCCACTCCTCCGACAGGGGGCCCCTCCTACGAGCAGTACTTC. Its protein is CATPPTGGPSYEQYF. Variable domain in full (rest from reference TRBV2 and TRBJ2-7): EPEVTQTPSHQVTQMGQEVILRCVPISNHLYFYWYRQILGQKVEFLVSFYNNEISEKSEIFDDQFSVERPDGSNFTLKIRSTKLEDSAMYFCATPPTGGPSYEQYFGPGTRLTVT.

The chain employs TRBV5-1 and TRBJ1-1, with D perhaps TRBD1 (5 bases). The CDR3 consists of 14 residues. Germline lookup yields CDR1 SGHRS and CDR2 YFSETQ. V lost 5 bases, J lost 6 bases, and 17 bases lay in between. Here the CDR3 DNA reads TGCGCCAGCAGGGAAGGTCAGGGTGACTCTGAAGCTTTCTTT. As protein: CASREGQGDSEAFF.

V gene TRBV2 combines with J gene TRBJ2-5, with 11 nucleotides matching TRBD1. TRBJ2-7 explains the end of the DNA better; the J call may be wrong. Germline CDR1 SNHLY, CDR2 FYNNEI. This CDR3 comprises 17 residues. In nucleotides, the CDR3 is TGTGCCAGCAGTGAATTTCGGACAGGGGGCGGTCTCTACGAGCAGTACTTC. Translated: CASSEFRTGGGLYEQYF.

This clone turned up a few times. The chain uses TRBV6-1 and TRBJ1-5; TRBD1 is a possible D gene (5 bases). Per germline, CDR1 MNHNS and CDR2 SASEGT. The CDR3 is 15 residues long. Deletions cut 7 bases from V and 3 bases from J, with 16 bases between. CDR3 sequence reads: CASTPWGLDNQPQHF. The CDR3 DNA reads TGTGCCAGCACTCCGTGGGGCCTCGACAATCAGCCCCAGCATTTT.

The chain employs TRBV15 and TRBJ2-1; TRBD2 matches 10 bases. The CDR3 loop spans 13 amino acids. Germline-derived CDR1 and CDR2 are LNHNV and YYDKDF (reference sequence). Unmatched junction bases numbered 3, after V lost 5 bases and J lost 8 bases. As DNA, the CDR3 is TGTGCCACCAGCCTCGGACTAGCGGATGAGCAGTTCTTC. Its protein is CATSLGLADEQFF.

This clone was picked up one time. The rearrangement joins TRBV2 to TRBJ2-2; TRBD1 matches at 12 bases. Germline-derived CDR1 and CDR2 are SNHLY and FYNNEI. This CDR3 spans 17 amino acids. With 6 bases clipped from V and 6 bases from J, the junction kept 11 bases outside the gene matches. CDR3 region: CASSDPGTGGDSGELFF. The CDR3 region has the DNA TGTGCCAGCAGCGATCCGGGGACAGGGGGCGATTCCGGGGAGCTGTTTTTT.

This chain uses TRBV4-1 with TRBJ1-6, with 8 bases fitting TRBD1. CDR3 size: 16 residues. Germline V CDR1 and CDR2: MGHRA, YSYEKL. V lost 3 bases and J lost 9; bases outside the gene matches: 10. CDR3 protein: CASSQRQGTVGSPLHF. DNA of the CDR3: TGCGCCAGCAGCCAGAGACAGGGGACCGTCGGTTCACCCCTCCACTTT.

The V call is TRBV18, the J call TRBJ2-7, with TRBD1 matching over 10 bases. The CDR3 runs to 15 residues. Losses at the gene ends were 2 bases for V and 1 base for J; bases not matched to a gene: 2. Germline loops: CDR1 KGHSH, CDR2 LQKENI. The CDR3 region has the DNA TGTGCCAGCTCACCAAGGGACAGGGGATCCTACGAGCAGTACTTC. Translating gives CASSPRDRGSYEQYF.

J is TRBJ2-7 and V is TRBV6-1, with 8 positions matching TRBD1. The CDR3 sequence is 14 residues long. Trimming took 6 bases from V and 7 from J; bases not matched to a gene: 11. Germline V CDR1 and CDR2: MNHNS, SASEGT. The CDR3 protein is CASRTPTGVGEQYF. For the CDR3, the DNA is TGTGCCAGCAGGACTCCGACAGGGGTGGGAGAGCAGTACTTC.

The gene calls are TRBV4-3 and TRBJ1-5, with TRBD1 as a possible D gene (6 bases). Looked up from germline, CDR1 is LGHNA and CDR2 is YSLEER. The ends were cut back, 4 bases at V and 5 bases at J, with 12 bases in the middle. The CDR3 totals 14 residues. This CDR3 is CASSPDRKYQPQHF. The CDR3, as DNA: TGCGCCAGCAGCCCCGACAGGAAATATCAGCCCCAGCATTTT.

This clone was seen only a few times. This sequence joins TRBV4-1 and TRBJ1-3; D is possibly TRBD1 (5 bases). The length of the CDR3 is 17 residues. Per the germline V gene, CDR1 is MGHRA and CDR2 is YSYEKL. V gave up 5 bases and J gave up 0 bases, with 17 bases separating them. The CDR3: CASSSSDGAGSGNTIYF. CDR3 nucleotide sequence: TGCGCCAGCAGCAGTTCGGATGGGGCAGGCTCTGGAAACACCATATATTTT.